These 3 T cell receptor beta chains came from one sample sequenced in a study of blood T cells in healthy people across ages. Alongside a J-beta primer mix, a sample-barcoded 5' primer served in a second PCR lasting roughly 6 to 11 cycles. TCRdb reprocessed the 5' RACE reads via MiXCR and lists one record per CDR3 protein. The table shows around 1,500,000 distinct CDR3 sequences, with about 30% occurring only once. The specimen was blood. Source of these receptors: a woman younger than 45 in good health.

This clonotype has a handful of counts. This chain connects TRBV11-2 to TRBJ2-5; possibly TRBD1 or TRBD2 for D (5 bases each). Trimming took 8 bases from V and 5 from J, leaving 21 bases between them. The CDR3 is 15 amino acids. CDR1 SGHAT and CDR2 FQNNGV come from the germline V gene. The CDR3 sequence is CASWDLRRRGETQYF. DNA of the CDR3: TGTGCCAGCTGGGACCTGAGGCGACGAGGCGAGACCCAGTACTTC.

The chain joins TRBV20-1 to TRBJ1-5, with 7 bases identical to TRBD1. The CDR3 runs to 13 residues. Trimming removed 4 bases from V and 6 bases from J; junction bases left unmatched: 6. Germline CDR1 reads DFQATT; CDR2 reads SNEGSKA (reference sequence). CDR3 bases: TGCAGTGCTAAGACAGGGTATGGTCAGCCCCAGCATTTT. This gives the protein CSAKTGYGQPQHF.

The genes are TRBV2 and TRBJ2-3; D is ambiguous. The CDR3 totals 16 residues. V lost 7 bases, J lost 0 bases, and 17 bases lay in between. Germline V gives CDR1 SNHLY, CDR2 FYNNEI. The CDR3: CASTLGLGISTDTQYF. CDR3 coding DNA: TGTGCCAGCACCCTCGGCCTGGGGATAAGCACAGATACGCAGTATTTT.